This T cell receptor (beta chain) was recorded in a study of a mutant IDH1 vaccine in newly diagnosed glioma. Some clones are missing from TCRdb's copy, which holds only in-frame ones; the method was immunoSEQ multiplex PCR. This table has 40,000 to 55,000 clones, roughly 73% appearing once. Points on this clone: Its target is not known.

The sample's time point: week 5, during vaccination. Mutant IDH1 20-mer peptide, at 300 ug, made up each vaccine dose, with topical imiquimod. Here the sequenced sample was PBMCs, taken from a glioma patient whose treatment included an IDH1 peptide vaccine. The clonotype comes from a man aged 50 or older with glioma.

The CDR3 nucleotides are TGTGCCAGTACTTCCGGGACATTTAACACTGAAGCTTTCTTT. As protein: CASTSGTFNTEAFF. V and J are TRBV19 and TRBJ1-1; tentatively, D is TRBD1 (6 bases). The germline V gene has CDR1 LNHDA and CDR2 SQIVND (reference sequence). Trimming shortened V by 7 bases and J by 2 bases, and 14 bases separated the two germline ends. The CDR3 length is 14 residues.